These T cell receptor beta chains were read from a single sample in a study of regulatory T cells in long-lasting Graves disease. Using its own MiXCR run on the multiplex PCR reads, TCRdb lists one record per CDR3 protein. Of hundreds of thousands of distinct CDR3 sequences detected, approximately 15% appear once; the ten largest clones hold about 20%. The sample also formed part of further work on T cells in Graves' hyperthyroidism and ophthalmopathy.

The source was peripheral blood mononuclear cells (PBMCs), collected at new diagnosis, from a patient treated with antithyroid drugs. All receptors come from a woman between 25 and 40 years old with Graves disease. Each CDR3 is given with its conserved first and last residue. Clone size appears in some rows only: once, few, many, or a class for an expanded clone.

v_gene,abundance,CDR3aa
TRBV28,many,CASSSEDTDTQYF
TRBV5-1,NA,CASSLSAGSETQYF
TRBV14,few,CASSQGTGVDPYNEQFF
TRBV20-1,NA,CSAKTKDSNQPQHF
TRBV7-2,NA,CASSDPQKQYF
TRBV28,NA,CASSRLSEGPGEQYF
TRBV5-1,NA,CASSTDRWRNTEAFF
TRBV20-1,many,CSHNRDRGEQYF
TRBV29-1,many,CSAGDSYGYTF
TRBV6-2/TRBV6-3,NA,CASSEWGSSYNEQFF
TRBV6-1,NA,CASSDYKDVGSPLHF
TRBV19,few,CASSERGAGAGELFF
TRBV5-1,many,CASSLIPGGAYEQYF
TRBV5-1,many,CASRPTGQTNTGELFF
TRBV30,once,CAWSSGSYEQYF
TRBV20-1,NA,CSAASLGGSYNEQFF
TRBV29-1,many,CSVGDTEAFF
TRBV5-1,many,CASSLSGQGQPQHF
TRBV6-1,many,CATRTSGNEQFF
TRBV5-1,NA,CASSLAYGLGTDTQYF
TRBV27,many,CASSRSLLSTDTQYF
TRBV19,NA,CASSAGLGQPQHF
TRBV5-1,NA,CASSVSGFKRNTGELFF
TRBV12-3/TRBV12-4,NA,CASSLAVGLAGNEQFF